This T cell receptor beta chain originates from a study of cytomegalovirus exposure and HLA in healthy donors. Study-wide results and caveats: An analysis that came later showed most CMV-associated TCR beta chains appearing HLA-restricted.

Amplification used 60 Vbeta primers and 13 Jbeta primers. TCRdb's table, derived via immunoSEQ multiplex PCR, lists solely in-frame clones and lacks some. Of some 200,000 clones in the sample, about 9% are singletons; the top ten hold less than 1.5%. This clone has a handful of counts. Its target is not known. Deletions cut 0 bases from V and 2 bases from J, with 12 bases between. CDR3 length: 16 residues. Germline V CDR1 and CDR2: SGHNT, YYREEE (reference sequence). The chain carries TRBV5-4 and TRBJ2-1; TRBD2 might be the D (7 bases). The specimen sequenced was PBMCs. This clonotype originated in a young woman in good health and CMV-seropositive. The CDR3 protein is CASSLGGGGAYNEQFF. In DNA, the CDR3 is TGTGCCAGCAGCTTGGGCGGCGGGGGCGCCTACAATGAGCAGTTCTTC.